The rows below give T cell receptor beta chains drawn from one sample of a study of CD8 T cells in ankylosing spondylitis. MiXCR was run by TCRdb on the 5' RACE reads, yielding one entry per CDR3 protein. In the table there are a few hundred thousand distinct CDR3 sequences, over 15% of which are singletons. The sequenced sample was blood, either unsorted or a sorted T cell fraction (not recorded which). These receptors were collected from a male donor with ankylosing spondylitis or in good health (not recorded which). CDR3s include the opening cysteine and the closing phenylalanine or tryptophan. D genes are given only for firm matches. Where a row states a size, it is once, few, many or the class of an expanded clone; other rows omit it.

d_call clone_size j_call v_call cdr3_nt cdr3_aa
. few TRBJ2-7 TRBV7-6 TGTGCCAGCAGCTGGGCCCCAAGAACCTACGAGCAGTACTTC CASSWAPRTYEQYF
. . TRBJ2-7 TRBV20-1 TGCAGTGCTAGAGATGGAGGACGGATGTACGAGCAGTACTTC CSARDGGRMYEQYF
. . TRBJ2-4 TRBV7-1 TGTGCCAGCAGCGGCCTTATATCGAGCGACGGGAGTTCACCCCACATCGCCAAAAACATTCAGTACTTC CASSGLISSDGSSPHIAKNIQYF
. few TRBJ2-1 TRBV7-9 TGTGCCAGCAGCCGTACAGGGTCAGTATCCAATGAGCAGTTCTTC CASSRTGSVSNEQFF
. . TRBJ2-1 TRBV12-3/TRBV12-4 TGTGCCAGCAGTTCCCGACAGGAGTTCTACAATGAGCAGTTCTTC CASSSRQEFYNEQFF
. few TRBJ2-3 TRBV29-1 TGCAGCGTTGAACCCAGACTACTGGGGTATCCAGATACGCAGTATTTT CSVEPRLLGYPDTQYF
. many TRBJ2-7 TRBV7-9 TGTGCCAGCAGCACTACCCGGGACCGAGCCTACGAGCAGTACTTC CASSTTRDRAYEQYF
TRBD1 . TRBJ1-6 TRBV20-1 TGCAGTGCTACATTCGGGACAGATGGGGTCCGGGGGCTCTCACCCCTCCACTTT CSATFGTDGVRGLSPLHF
. many TRBJ2-5 TRBV15 TGTGCCACCAGCAGTGGAGGGGATCAGGAGACCCAGTACTTC CATSSGGDQETQYF
TRBD2 . TRBJ2-7 TRBV5-1 TGCGCCAGCAGGGAAGGACTAGCGGGACCCTACGAGCAGTACTTC CASREGLAGPYEQYF
. many TRBJ2-3 TRBV20-1 TGCAGTGCTAGAGATCCATTTGGGCAGTCCACAGATACGCAGTATTTT CSARDPFGQSTDTQYF
TRBD2 . TRBJ2-1 TRBV14 TGTGCCAGCAGCCAAGAGGGACTAGCAACGTACAATGAGCAGTTCTTC CASSQEGLATYNEQFF
. many TRBJ2-1 TRBV20-1 TGCAGTGCTCCCCAGAGGGCATTCTCCTACAATGAGCAGTTCTTC CSAPQRAFSYNEQFF
TRBD2 many TRBJ2-1 TRBV29-1 TGCAGCGTTGAAGCAACCCGGACTAGCGGGACACATGAGCAGTTCTTC CSVEATRTSGTHEQFF
TRBD1 . TRBJ1-1 TRBV7-9 TGTGCCAGCAGCATCGGGACAGGTATCACTGAAGCTTTCTTT CASSIGTGITEAFF
. . TRBJ2-7 TRBV4-1 TGCGCCAGCAGCCAAGACAACTACGAGCAGTACTTC CASSQDNYEQYF
. large TRBJ2-1 TRBV29-1 TGCAGCGTTGAAGTTTATCTGGGTCAGACAGACAATGAGCAGTTCTTC CSVEVYLGQTDNEQFF
TRBD2 few TRBJ2-1 TRBV6-1 TGTGCCAGCAGTGAACGGGGGTTTCTTAGCGGGAACAATGAGCAGTTCTTC CASSERGFLSGNNEQFF
. many TRBJ2-7 TRBV7-6 TGTGCCAGCAGCTTGGGGAGGGGGTCCTACGAGCAGTACTTC CASSLGRGSYEQYF
TRBD1 . TRBJ2-1 TRBV20-1 TGCAGTGCAAAGTACCGGGACAGAGGCCACAATGAGCAGTTCTTC CSAKYRDRGHNEQFF
. . TRBJ2-7 TRBV2 TGTGCCAGCAGTGAATACAGAGTCTCCTACGAGCAGTACTTC CASSEYRVSYEQYF
TRBD1 few TRBJ2-7 TRBV20-1 TGCAGTGCTCAAGCGGGGACAGGGATCCACGAGCAGTACTTC CSAQAGTGIHEQYF
TRBD1 many TRBJ2-3 TRBV6-1 TGTGCCAGCACCTTTTTCCAGGGGGGCACAGATACGCAGTATTTT CASTFFQGGTDTQYF
. few TRBJ2-2 TRBV4-1 TGCGCCAGCAGCCAAGGCCTAGCCGGGGAGCTGTTTTTT CASSQGLAGELFF
TRBD1 . TRBJ2-7 TRBV27 TGTGCCAGTGGACAGGGCCCACCGCCCTACGAGCAGTACTTC CASGQGPPPYEQYF
. few TRBJ2-5 TRBV27 TGTGCCAGCAGTTTATGGGGTGAGACCCAGTACTTC CASSLWGETQYF
TRBD1 few TRBJ1-5 TRBV5-1 TGCGCCAGCGGGACAGGGGATCAGCCCCAGCATTTT CASGTGDQPQHF
. many TRBJ2-2 TRBV7-9 TGTGCCAGCAGCTTACAGTCTGCCGGGGAGCTGTTTTTT CASSLQSAGELFF
TRBD2 . TRBJ2-2 TRBV29-1 TGCAGCGTTGAAGATCCGGCTAGCGGGAGATCCGGGGAGCTGTTTTTT CSVEDPASGRSGELFF
TRBD2 . TRBJ2-1 TRBV5-1 TGCGCCAGCAGCTCGGCCGGGAAGGGCGGGGGAAGTCTAGCGGGAGACTTGTACAATGAGCAGTTCTTC CASSSAGKGGGSLAGDLYNEQFF
. many TRBJ2-1 TRBV12-3/TRBV12-4 TGTGCCAGCAGTTTAGGGCACCCGGACAATGAGCAGTTCTTC CASSLGHPDNEQFF
. . TRBJ2-1 TRBV4-1 TGCGCCAGCAGCCAAGAGAAGCGAGTGGGTAACAATGAGCAGTTCTTC CASSQEKRVGNNEQFF